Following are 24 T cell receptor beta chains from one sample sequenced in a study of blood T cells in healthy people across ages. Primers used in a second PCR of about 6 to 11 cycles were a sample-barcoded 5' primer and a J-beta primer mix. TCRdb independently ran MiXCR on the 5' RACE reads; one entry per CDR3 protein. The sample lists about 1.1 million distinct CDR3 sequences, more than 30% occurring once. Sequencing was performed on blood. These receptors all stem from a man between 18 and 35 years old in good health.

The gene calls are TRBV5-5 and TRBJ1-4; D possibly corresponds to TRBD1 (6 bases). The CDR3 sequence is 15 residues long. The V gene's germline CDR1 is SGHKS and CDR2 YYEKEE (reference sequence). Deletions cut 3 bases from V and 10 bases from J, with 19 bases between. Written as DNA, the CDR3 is TGTGCCAGCAGCTCAGATCGGCCCCCAGGGGTAAAACTGTTTTTT. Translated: CASSSDRPPGVKLFF.

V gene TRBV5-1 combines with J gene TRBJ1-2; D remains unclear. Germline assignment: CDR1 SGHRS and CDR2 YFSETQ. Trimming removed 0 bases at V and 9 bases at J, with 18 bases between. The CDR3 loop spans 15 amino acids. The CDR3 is CASSLAPVMWYSYTF. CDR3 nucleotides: TGCGCCAGCAGCTTGGCCCCGGTTATGTGGTATAGCTACACCTTC.

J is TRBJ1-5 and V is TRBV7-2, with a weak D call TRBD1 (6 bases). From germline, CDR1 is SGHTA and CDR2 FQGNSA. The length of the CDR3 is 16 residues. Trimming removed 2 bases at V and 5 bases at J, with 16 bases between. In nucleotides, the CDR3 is TGTGCCAGCAGCTTACAAGGGGGAGGGGAAGATCAGCCCCAGCATTTT. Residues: CASSLQGGGEDQPQHF.

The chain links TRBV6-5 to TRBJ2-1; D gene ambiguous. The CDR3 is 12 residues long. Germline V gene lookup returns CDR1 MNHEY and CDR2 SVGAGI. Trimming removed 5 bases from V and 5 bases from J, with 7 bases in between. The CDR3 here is CASSNGNNEQFF. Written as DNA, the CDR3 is TGTGCCAGCAGTAACGGAAACAATGAGCAGTTCTTC.

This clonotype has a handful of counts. CDR3: CSAGDRGADTQYF. The CDR3 nucleotides are TGCAGTGCTGGGGACAGGGGCGCAGATACGCAGTATTTT. The V call is TRBV20-1, the J call TRBJ2-3; 10 bases map to TRBD1. Trimming cost V 5 bases and J 4 bases; bases outside gene matches: 3. CDR3 length equals 13 residues. Germline V gene lookup returns CDR1 DFQATT and CDR2 SNEGSKA (reference sequence).

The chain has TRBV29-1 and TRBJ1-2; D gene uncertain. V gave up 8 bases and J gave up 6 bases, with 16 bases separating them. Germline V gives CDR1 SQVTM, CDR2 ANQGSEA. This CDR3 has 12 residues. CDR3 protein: CSTHGNADGYTF. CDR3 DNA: TGCAGCACCCATGGGAACGCGGATGGCTACACCTTC.

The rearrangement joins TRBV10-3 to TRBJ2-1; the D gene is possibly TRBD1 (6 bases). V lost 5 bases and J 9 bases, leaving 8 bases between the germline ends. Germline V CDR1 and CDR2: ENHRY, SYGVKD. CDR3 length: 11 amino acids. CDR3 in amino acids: CAISIQGEQFF. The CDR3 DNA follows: TGTGCCATCAGTATACAGGGTGAGCAGTTCTTC.

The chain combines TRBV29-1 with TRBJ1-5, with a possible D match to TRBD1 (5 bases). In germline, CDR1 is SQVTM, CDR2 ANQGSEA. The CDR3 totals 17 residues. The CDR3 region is CRVYPAGRAYSNQPQHF. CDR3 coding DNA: TGCAGAGTTTACCCGGCGGGCAGGGCATATAGCAATCAGCCCCAGCATTTT.

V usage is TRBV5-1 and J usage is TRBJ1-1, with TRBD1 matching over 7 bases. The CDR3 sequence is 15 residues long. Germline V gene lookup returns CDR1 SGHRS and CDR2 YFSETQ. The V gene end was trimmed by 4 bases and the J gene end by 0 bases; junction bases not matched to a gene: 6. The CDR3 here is CASSGTTGMNTEAFF. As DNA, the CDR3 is TGCGCCAGCAGCGGGACGACAGGGATGAACACTGAAGCTTTCTTT.

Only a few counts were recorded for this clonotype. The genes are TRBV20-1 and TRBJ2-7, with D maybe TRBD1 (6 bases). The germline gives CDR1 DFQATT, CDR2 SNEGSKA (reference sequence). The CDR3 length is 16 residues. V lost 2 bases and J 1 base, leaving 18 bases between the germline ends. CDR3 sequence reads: CSARPLRQEFSYEQYF. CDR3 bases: TGCAGTGCTAGACCTTTACGACAGGAGTTTTCCTACGAGCAGTACTTC.

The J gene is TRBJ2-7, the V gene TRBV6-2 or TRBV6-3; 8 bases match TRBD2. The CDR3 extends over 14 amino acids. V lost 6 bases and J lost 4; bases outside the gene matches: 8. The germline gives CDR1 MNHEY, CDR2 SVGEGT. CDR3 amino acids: CASRPVAGKYEQYF. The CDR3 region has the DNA TGTGCCAGCAGACCAGTAGCGGGGAAGTACGAGCAGTACTTC.

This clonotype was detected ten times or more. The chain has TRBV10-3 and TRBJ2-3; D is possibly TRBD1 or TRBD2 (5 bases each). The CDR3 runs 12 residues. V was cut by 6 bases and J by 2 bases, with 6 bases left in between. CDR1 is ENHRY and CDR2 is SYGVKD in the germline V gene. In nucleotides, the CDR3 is TGTGCCATCAGGGGGGACACAGATACGCAGTATTTT. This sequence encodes CAIRGDTDTQYF.

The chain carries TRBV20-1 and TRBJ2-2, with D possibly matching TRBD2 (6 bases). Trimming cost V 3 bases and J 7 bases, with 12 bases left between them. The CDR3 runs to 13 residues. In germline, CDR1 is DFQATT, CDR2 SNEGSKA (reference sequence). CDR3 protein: CSASRGLHGELFF. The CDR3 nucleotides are TGCAGTGCTAGCCGGGGACTTCACGGGGAGCTGTTTTTT.

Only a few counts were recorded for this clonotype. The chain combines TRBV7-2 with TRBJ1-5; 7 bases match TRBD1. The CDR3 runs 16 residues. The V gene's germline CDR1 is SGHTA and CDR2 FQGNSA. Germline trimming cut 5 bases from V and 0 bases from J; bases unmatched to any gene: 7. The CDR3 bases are TGTGCCAGCAGCACCCGGGACAGATATAGCAATCAGCCCCAGCATTTT. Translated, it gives CASSTRDRYSNQPQHF.

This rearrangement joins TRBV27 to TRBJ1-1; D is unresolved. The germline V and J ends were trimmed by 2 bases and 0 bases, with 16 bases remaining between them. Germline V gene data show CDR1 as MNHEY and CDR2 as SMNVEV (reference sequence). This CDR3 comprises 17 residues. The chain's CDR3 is CASSLRSTLVVNTEAFF. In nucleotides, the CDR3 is TGTGCCAGCAGTTTAAGAAGTACCCTGGTAGTGAACACTGAAGCTTTCTTT.

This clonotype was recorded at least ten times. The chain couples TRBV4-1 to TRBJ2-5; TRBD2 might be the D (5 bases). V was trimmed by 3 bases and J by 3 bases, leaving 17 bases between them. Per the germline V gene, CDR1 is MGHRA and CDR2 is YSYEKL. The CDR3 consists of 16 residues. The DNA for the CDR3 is TGCGCCAGCAGCCACGATGGCGACTACCAAAAAGAGACCCAGTACTTC. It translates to CASSHDGDYQKETQYF.

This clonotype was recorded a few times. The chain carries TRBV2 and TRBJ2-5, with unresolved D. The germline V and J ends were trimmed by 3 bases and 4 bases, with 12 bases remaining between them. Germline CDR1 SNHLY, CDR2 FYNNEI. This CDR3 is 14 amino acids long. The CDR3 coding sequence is TGTGCCAGCAGTGAGGTATCCAAACGAGAGACCCAGTACTTC. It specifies CASSEVSKRETQYF.

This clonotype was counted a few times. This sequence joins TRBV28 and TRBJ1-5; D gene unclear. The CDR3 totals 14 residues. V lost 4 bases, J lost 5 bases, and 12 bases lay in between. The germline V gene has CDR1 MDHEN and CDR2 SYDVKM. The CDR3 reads CASSSEQHYQPQHF. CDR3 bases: TGTGCCAGCAGTTCCGAACAGCATTATCAGCCCCAGCATTTT.

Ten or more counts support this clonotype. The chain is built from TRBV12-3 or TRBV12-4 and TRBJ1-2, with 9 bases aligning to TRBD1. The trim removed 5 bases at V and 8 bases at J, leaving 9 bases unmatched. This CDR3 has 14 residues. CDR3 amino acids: CASSPGQGRRGYTF. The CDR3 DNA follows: TGTGCCAGCAGTCCTGGACAGGGGCGAAGAGGCTACACCTTC.

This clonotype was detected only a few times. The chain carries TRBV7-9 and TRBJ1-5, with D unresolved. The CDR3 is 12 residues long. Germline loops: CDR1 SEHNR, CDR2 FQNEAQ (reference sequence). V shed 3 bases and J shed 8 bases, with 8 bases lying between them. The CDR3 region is CASSFGEEPQHF. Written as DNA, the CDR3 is TGTGCCAGCAGCTTCGGGGAAGAGCCCCAGCATTTT.

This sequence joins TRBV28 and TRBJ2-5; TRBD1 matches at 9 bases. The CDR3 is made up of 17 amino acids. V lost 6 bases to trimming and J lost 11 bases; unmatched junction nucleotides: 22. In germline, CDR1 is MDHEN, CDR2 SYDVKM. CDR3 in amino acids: CASSLGGGTGTYNEQYF. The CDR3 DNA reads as TGTGCCAGCAGCCTTGGGGGCGGGACAGGGACCTACAATGAGCAGTACTTC.

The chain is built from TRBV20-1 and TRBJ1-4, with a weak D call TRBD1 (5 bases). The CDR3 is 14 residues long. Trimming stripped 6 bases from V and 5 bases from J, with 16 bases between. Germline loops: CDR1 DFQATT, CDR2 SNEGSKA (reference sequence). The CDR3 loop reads CSALGGTENEKLFF. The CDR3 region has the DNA TGCAGTGCCCTGGGGGGGACTGAGAATGAAAAACTGTTTTTT.

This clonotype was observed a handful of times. The CDR3 sequence: CAISGALRAPYGYTF. CDR3 DNA sequence: TGTGCCATCAGTGGGGCCCTCAGGGCCCCCTATGGCTACACCTTC. The genes are TRBV10-3 and TRBJ1-2; weak D call: TRBD1 (5 bases). V was trimmed by 4 bases and J by 4 bases, leaving 16 bases between them. Germline V gives CDR1 ENHRY, CDR2 SYGVKD. CDR3 size: 15 residues.

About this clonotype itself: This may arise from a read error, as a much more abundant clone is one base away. This CDR3 is CASSDEDLYGYTF. The DNA for the CDR3 is TGTGCCAGCAGTGATGAGGACCTCTATGGCTACACCTTC. The chain uses TRBV10-3 and TRBJ1-2; D gene unclear. Germline CDR1 and CDR2: ENHRY and SYGVKD. CDR3 length equals 13 residues.